This T cell receptor (beta chain) appears in the sequencing data of a study of T cells after yellow fever vaccination. Trimming stripped 7 bases from V and 3 bases from J, with 19 bases between. Germline values: CDR1 SGHTA, CDR2 FQGNSA. This CDR3 comprises 16 residues. 5'RACE template switching generated TCR cDNA, adding a universal primer site and UMIs. MiXCR, applied by TCRdb to the 5' RACE reads, yields one record per CDR3 protein. The data hold about 220,000 distinct CDR3 sequences, with less than 3.5% observed a single time. Study results and limitations: Few clonotypes appeared in both CD4 and CD8 compartments. Booster sampling recovered most clones from primary vaccination (roughly 97% CD4, roughly 88% CD8).

This clonotype was observed a few times. Its cognate antigen is unknown. The chain carries TRBV7-2 and TRBJ2-1; a weak D match, TRBD2 (7 bases). Sequenced material: CD4+ T cells sorted from PBMCs, taken 10 days after the yellow fever booster vaccination. The sequence was obtained from a man aged 18 to 29 who received the YFV17D yellow fever vaccine. CDR3 sequence (DNA): TGTGCCAGCATCCCCGAGGGGGGGGGGCTCTACAATGAGCAGTTCTTC. It yields the protein CASIPEGGGLYNEQFF.